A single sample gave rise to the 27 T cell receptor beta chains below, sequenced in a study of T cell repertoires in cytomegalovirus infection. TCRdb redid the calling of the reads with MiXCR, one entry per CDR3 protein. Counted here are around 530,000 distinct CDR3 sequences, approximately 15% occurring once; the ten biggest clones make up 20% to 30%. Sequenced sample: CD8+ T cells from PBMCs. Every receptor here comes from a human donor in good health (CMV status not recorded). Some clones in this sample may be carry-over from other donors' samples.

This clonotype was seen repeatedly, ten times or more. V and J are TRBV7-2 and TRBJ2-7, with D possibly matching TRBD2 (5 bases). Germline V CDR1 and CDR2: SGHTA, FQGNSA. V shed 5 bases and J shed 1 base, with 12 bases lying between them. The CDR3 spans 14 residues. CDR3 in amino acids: CASSLGAESYEQYF. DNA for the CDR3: TGTGCCAGCAGCCTCGGAGCGGAATCCTACGAGCAGTACTTC.

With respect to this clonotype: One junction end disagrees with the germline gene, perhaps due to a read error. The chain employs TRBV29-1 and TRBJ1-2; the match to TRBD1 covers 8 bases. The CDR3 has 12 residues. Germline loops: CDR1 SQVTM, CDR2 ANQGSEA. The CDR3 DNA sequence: TGCAGCGTGGAAGGACAGGGTAAAGGCTACACCTTC. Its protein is CSVEGQGKGYTF.

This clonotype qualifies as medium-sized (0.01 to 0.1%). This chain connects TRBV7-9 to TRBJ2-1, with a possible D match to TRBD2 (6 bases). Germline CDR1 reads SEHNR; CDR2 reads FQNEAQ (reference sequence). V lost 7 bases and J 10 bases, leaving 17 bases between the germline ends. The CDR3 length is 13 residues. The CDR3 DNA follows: TGTGCCAGCACCCTTAGTCCTAGCGACGAGCAGTTCTTC. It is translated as CASTLSPSDEQFF.

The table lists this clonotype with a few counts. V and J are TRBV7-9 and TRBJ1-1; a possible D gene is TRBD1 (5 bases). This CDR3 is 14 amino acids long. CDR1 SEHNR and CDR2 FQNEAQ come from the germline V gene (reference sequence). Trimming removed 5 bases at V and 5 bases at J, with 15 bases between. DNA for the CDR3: TGTGCCAGCAGCGGGAATGGGGGGGGAACTGAAGCTTTCTTT. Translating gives CASSGNGGGTEAFF. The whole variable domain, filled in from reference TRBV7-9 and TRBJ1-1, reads DTGVSQNPRHKITKRGQNVTFRCDPISEHNRLYWYRQTLGQGPEFLTYFQNEAQLEKSRLLSDRFSAERPKGSFSTLEIQRTEQGDSAMYLCASSGNGGGTEAFFGQGTRLTVV.

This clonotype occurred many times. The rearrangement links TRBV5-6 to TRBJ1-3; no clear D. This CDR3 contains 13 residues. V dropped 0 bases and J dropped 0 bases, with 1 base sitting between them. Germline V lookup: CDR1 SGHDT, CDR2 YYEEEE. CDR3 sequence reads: CASSLGSGNTIYF. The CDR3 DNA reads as TGTGCCAGCAGCTTGGGCTCTGGAAACACCATATATTTT.

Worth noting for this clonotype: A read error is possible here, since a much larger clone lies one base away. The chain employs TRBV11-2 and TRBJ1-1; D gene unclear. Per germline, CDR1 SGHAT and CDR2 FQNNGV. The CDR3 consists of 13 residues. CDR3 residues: CACSSINEGGAFF. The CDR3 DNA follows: TGTGCCTGCAGCTCTATAAACGAGGGTGGGGCTTTCTTT.

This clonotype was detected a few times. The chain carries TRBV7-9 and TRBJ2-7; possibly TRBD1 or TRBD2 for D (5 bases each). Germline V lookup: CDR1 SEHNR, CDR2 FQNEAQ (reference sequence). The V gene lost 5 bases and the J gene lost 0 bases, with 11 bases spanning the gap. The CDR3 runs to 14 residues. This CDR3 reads CASSARGTSYEQYF. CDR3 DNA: TGTGCCAGCAGCGCCAGAGGGACCTCCTACGAGCAGTACTTC.

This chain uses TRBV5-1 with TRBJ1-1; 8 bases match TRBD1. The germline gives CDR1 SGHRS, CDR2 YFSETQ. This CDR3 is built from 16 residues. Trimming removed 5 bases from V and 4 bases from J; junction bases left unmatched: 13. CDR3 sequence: CASRPGQGSVCTEAFF. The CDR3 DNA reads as TGCGCCAGCAGACCAGGACAGGGAAGTGTTTGCACTGAAGCTTTCTTT.

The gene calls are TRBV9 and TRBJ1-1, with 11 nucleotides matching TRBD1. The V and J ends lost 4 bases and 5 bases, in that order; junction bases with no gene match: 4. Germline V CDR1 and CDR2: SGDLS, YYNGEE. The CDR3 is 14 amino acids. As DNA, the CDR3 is TGTGCCAGCAGCAAAGGACAGGGGGCAACTGAAGCTTTCTTT. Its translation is CASSKGQGATEAFF.

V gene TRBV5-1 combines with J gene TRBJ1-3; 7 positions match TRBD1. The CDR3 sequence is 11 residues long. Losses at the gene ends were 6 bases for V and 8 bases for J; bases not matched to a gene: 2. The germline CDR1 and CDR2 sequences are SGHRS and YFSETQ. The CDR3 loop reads CASTRGDTIYF. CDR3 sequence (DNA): TGCGCCAGCACCAGGGGGGACACCATATATTTT.

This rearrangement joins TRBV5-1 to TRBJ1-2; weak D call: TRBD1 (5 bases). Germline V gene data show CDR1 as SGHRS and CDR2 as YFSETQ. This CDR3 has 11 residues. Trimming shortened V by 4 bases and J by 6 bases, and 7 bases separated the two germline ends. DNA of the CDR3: TGCGCCAGCAGCGGGACGGATGGCTACACCTTC. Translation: CASSGTDGYTF.

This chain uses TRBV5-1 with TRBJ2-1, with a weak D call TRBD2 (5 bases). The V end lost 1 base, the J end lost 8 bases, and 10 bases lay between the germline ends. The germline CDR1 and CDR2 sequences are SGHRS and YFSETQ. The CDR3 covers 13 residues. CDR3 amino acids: CASSLFGNDEQFF. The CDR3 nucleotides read TGCGCCAGCAGCTTGTTCGGGAACGATGAGCAGTTCTTC.

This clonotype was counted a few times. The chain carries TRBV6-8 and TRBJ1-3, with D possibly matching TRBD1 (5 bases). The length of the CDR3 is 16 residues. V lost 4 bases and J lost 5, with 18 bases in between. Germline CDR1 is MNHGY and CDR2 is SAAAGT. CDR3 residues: CASSSLTDSERNTIYF. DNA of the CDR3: TGTGCCAGCAGTTCTTTGACAGACTCCGAAAGAAACACCATATATTTT.

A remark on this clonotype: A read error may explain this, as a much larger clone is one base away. CDR3 bases: TGTGCCACCAACAGAGACAGTTTCACCGGGGAGCTGTTTTTT. Encoded protein: CATNRDSFTGELFF. The chain uses TRBV15 and TRBJ2-2, with D maybe TRBD1 (5 bases). The CDR3 covers 14 residues. Germline V gives CDR1 LNHNV, CDR2 YYDKDF (reference sequence).

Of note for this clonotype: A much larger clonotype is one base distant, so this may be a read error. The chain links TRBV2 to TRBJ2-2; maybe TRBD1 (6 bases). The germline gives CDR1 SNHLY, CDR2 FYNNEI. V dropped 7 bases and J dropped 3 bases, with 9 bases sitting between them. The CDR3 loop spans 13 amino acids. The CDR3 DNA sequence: TGTGCCAGCACAGGGGTGGACACCGGGGAGCTGTTTTTT. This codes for CASTGVDTGELFF. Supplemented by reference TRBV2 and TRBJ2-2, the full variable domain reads EPEVTQTPSHQVTQMGQEVILRCVPISNHLYFYWYRQILGQKVEFLVSFYNNEISEKSEIFDDQFSVERPDGSNFTLKIRSTKLEDSAMYFCASTGVDTGELFFGEGSRLTVL.

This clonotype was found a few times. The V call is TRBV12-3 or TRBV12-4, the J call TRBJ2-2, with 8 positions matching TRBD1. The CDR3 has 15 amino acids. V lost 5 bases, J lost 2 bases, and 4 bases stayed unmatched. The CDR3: CASSGGQGNTGELFF. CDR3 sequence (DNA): TGTGCCAGCAGTGGAGGACAGGGTAACACCGGGGAGCTGTTTTTT.

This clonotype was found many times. CDR3 amino acids: CAISRDSTEAFF. The CDR3 nucleotides are TGTGCCATCAGTCGGGACAGCACTGAAGCTTTCTTT. This sequence joins TRBV10-3 and TRBJ1-1, with 7 bases aligning to TRBD1. The junction had 1 base not matched to a gene; V was cut back by 5 bases and J by 4 bases. The CDR3 consists of 12 residues. Germline V gene sequence: CDR1 ENHRY, CDR2 SYGVKD.

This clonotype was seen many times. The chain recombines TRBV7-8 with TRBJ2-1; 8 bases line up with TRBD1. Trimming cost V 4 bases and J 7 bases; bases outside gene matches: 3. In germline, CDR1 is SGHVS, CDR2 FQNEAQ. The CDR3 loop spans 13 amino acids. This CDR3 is CASSWTGSNEQFF. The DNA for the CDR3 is TGTGCCAGCAGCTGGACAGGGTCGAATGAGCAGTTCTTC.

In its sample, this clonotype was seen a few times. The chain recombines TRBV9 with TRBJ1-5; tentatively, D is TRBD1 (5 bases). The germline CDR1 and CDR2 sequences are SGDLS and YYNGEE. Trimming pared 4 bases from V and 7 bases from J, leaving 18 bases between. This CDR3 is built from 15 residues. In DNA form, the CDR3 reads TGTGCCAGCAGCTATCGGGGGGAGCCCACACAGCCCCAGCATTTT. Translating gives CASSYRGEPTQPQHF.

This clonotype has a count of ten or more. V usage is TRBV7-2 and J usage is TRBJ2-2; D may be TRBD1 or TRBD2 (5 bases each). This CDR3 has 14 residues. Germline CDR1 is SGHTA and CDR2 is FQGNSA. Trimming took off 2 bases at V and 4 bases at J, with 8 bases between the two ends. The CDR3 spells CASSLTGATGELFF. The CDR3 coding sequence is TGTGCCAGCAGCTTAACCGGGGCCACCGGGGAGCTGTTTTTT.

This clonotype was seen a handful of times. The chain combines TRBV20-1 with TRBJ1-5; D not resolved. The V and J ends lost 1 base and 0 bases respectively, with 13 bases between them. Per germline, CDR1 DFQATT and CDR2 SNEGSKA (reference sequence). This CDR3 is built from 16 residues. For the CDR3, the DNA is TGCAGTGCTAGAGGGCCCGGCTGGGTTAGCAATCAGCCCCAGCATTTT. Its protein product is CSARGPGWVSNQPQHF.

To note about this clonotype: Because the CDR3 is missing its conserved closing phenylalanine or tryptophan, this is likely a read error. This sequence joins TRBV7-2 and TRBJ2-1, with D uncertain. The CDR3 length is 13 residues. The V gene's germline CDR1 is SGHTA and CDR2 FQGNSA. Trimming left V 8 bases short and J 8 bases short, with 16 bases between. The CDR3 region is CASGYTIKDEQFL. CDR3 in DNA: TGTGCCAGCGGCTATACTATAAAGGATGAGCAGTTCTTA.

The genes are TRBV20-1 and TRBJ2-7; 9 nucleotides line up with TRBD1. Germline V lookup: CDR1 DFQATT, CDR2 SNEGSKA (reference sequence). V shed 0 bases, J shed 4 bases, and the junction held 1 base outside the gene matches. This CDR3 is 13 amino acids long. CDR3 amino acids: CSAREQGAYEQYF. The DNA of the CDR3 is TGCAGTGCTAGAGAACAGGGGGCATACGAGCAGTACTTC.

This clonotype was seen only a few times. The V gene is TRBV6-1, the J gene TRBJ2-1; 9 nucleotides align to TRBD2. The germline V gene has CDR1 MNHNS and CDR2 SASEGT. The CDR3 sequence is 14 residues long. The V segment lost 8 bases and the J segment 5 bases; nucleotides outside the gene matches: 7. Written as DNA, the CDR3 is TGTGCCAGCGGTGGGACTAGCCGCCACAATGAGCAGTTCTTC. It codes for CASGGTSRHNEQFF.

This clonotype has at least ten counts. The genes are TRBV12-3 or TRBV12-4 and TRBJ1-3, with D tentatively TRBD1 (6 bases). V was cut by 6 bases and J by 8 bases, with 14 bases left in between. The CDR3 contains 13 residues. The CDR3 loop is CASSVGGADTIYF. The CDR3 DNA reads TGTGCCAGCAGCGTCGGGGGGGCTGACACCATATATTTT.

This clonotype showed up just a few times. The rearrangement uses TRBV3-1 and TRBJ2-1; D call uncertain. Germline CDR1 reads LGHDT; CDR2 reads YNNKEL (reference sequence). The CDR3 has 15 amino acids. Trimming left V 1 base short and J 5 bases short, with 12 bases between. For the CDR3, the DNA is TGTGCCAGCAGCCAAGGGGCACTCTTGGACAATGAGCAGTTCTTC. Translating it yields CASSQGALLDNEQFF.

CDR3 amino acids: CASSSGGAFGNTIYF. The DNA for the CDR3 is TGTGCCAGCAGCTCTGGGGGGGCTTTCGGAAACACCATATATTTT. The gene calls are TRBV7-9 and TRBJ1-3; D perhaps matches TRBD1 (6 bases). Germline CDR1 reads SEHNR; CDR2 reads FQNEAQ (reference sequence). V was shortened by 4 bases and J by 4 bases, with 14 bases between the two germline ends. The CDR3 loop spans 15 amino acids.